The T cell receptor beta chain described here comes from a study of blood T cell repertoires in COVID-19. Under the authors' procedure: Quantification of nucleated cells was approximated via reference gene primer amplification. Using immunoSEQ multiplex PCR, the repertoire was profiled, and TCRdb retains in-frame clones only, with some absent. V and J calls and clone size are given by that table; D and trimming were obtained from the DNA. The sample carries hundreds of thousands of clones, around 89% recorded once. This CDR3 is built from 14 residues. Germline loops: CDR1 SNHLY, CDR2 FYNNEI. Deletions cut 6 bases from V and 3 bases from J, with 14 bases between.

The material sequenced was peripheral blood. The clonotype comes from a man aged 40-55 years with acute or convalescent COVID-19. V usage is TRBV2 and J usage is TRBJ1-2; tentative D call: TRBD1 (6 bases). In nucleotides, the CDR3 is TGTGCCAGCAGCGCACAGGGATCAGACTATGGCTACACCTTC. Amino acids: CASSAQGSDYGYTF.